This T cell receptor (beta chain) originates from a study of T-cell reconstitution after alpha-beta-depleted transplantation in children. Study results and caveats: The main origin of T-cell counts and diversity one year after transplant was newly produced T cells. At day 60, the high TCRbeta diversity found in some patients originated from recipient T cells and thymic progenitors that had survived. It was reported that alpha-beta T cells came from several hundred expanded graft clones (about two months after transplant).

V was cut by 2 bases and J by 5 bases, with 18 bases left in between. This CDR3 contains 15 residues. CDR1 and CDR2 from the germline V gene are DFQATT and SNEGSKA (reference sequence). Preparing the TCRbeta library involved the use of unique molecular identifiers. MiXCR, run by TCRdb on the PCR reads, gives a single entry per CDR3 protein. The data contain 700,000 to 850,000 distinct CDR3 sequences, about 15% of them singletons. This clonotype was counted between two and nine times. Its antigen remains unidentified. The rearrangement links TRBV20-1 to TRBJ2-5, with D perhaps matching TRBD2 (6 bases). The sequencing used PBMCs, mostly from graft donor cells, collected 360 days after TCRalphabeta/CD19-depleted stem cell transplant. This TCR was recovered from a male patient between 10 and 17 years old who had a stem cell transplant for acute lymphoblastic leukemia, so the T cells may come from the graft donor. Here the CDR3 DNA reads TGCAGTGCTAGACCCGGTGGAGGGGTTGTGGAGACCCAGTACTTC. Its translation: CSARPGGGVVETQYF.